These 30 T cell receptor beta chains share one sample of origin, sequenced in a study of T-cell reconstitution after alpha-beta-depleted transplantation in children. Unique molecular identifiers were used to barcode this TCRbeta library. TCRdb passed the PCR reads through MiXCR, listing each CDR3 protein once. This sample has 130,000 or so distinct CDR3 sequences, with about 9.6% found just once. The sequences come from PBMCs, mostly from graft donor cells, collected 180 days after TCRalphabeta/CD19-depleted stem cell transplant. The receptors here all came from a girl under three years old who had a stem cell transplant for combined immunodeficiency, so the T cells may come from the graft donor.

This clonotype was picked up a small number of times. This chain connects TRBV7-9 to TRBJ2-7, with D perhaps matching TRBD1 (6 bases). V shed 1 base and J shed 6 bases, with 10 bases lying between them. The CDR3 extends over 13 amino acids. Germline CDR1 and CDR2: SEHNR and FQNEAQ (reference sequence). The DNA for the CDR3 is TGTGCCAGCAGCTTAGAGGGGACACCCGAGCAGTACTTC. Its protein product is CASSLEGTPEQYF.

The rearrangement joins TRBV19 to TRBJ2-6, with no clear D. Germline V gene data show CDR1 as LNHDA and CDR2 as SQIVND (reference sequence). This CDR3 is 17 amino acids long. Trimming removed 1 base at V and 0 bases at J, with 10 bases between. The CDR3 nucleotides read TGTGCCAGTAGTATAGGGCCTTACTTCTCTGGGGCCAACGTCCTGACTTTC. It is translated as CASSIGPYFSGANVLTF.

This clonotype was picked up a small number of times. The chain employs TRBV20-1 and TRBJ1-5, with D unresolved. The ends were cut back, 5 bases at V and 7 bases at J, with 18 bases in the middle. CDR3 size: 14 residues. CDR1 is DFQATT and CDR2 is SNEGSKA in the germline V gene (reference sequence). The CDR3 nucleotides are TGCAGTGCTCCGGAGGATGGCGAAGACCAGCCCCAGCATTTT. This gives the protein CSAPEDGEDQPQHF.

Here the CDR3 reads CASSSAGGLAYEQYF. CDR3 DNA sequence: TGTGCCAGCAGTTCCGCGGGGGGCCTTGCCTACGAGCAGTACTTC. The V and J genes are TRBV28 and TRBJ2-7; 8 nucleotides line up with TRBD2. The CDR3 loop spans 15 amino acids. The V gene end was trimmed by 4 bases and the J gene end by 2 bases; junction bases not matched to a gene: 7. Per the germline V gene, CDR1 is MDHEN and CDR2 is SYDVKM.

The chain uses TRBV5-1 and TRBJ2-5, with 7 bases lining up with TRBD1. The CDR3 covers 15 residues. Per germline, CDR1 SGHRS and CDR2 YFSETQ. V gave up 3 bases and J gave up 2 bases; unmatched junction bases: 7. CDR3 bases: TGCGCCAGCAGCTGGTCCGGGACAGCGCAAGAGACCCAGTACTTC. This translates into CASSWSGTAQETQYF.

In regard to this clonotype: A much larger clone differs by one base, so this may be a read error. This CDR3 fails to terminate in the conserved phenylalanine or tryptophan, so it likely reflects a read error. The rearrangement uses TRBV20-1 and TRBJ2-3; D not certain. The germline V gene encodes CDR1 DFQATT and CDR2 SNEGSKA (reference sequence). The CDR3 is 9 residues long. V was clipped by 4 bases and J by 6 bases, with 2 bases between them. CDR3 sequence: CSAKDTQYS. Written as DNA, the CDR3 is TGCAGTGCTAAGGATACGCAGTATTCT.

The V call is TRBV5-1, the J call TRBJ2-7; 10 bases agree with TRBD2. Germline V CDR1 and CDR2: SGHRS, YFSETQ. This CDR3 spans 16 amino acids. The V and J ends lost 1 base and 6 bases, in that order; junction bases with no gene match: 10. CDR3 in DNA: TGCGCCAGCAGCTTGAGATCTGGGCTAGCGGGAGCCGAGCAGTACTTC. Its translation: CASSLRSGLAGAEQYF.

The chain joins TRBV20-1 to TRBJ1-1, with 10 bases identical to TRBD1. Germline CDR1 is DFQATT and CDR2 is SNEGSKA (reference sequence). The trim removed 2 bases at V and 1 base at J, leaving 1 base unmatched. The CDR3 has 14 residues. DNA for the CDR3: TGCAGTGCTAGATGGGACAGGGGGAACACTGAAGCTTTCTTT. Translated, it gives CSARWDRGNTEAFF.

CDR3 loop: CASSFVGVIYNEQFF. The CDR3 bases are TGTGCCAGCAGTTTCGTGGGAGTTATCTACAATGAGCAGTTCTTC. V gene TRBV12-3 or TRBV12-4 combines with J gene TRBJ2-1; weak D call: TRBD2 (5 bases). CDR3 size: 15 residues. Trimming stripped 3 bases from V and 3 bases from J, with 12 bases between.

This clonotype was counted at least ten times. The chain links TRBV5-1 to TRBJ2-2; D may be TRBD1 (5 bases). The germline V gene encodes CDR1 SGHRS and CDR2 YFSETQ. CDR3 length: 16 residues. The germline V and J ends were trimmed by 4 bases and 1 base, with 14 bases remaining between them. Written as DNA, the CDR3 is TGCGCCAGCAGCCGAACGACAGTTTTGAACACCGGGGAGCTGTTTTTT. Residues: CASSRTTVLNTGELFF.

The CDR3 reads CSVWETMNTEAFF. In nucleotides, the CDR3 is TGCAGCGTTTGGGAGACGATGAACACTGAAGCTTTCTTT. The V gene is TRBV29-1, the J gene TRBJ1-1; no reliable D call. This CDR3 is 13 amino acids long. Germline CDR1 and CDR2: SQVTM and ANQGSEA. V was clipped by 5 bases and J by 0 bases, with 10 bases between them. Full variable domain (outside the CDR3, taken from reference TRBV29-1 and TRBJ1-1): SAVISQKPSRDICQRGTSLTIQCQVDSQVTMMFWYRQQPGQSLTLIATANQGSEATYESGFVIDKFPISRPNLTFSTLTVSNMSPEDSSIYLCSVWETMNTEAFFGQGTRLTVV.

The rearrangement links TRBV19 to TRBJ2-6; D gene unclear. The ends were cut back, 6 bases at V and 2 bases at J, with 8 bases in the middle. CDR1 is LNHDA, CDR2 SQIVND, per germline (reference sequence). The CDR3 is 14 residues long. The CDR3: CASSPPPGANVLTF. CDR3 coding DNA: TGTGCCAGTAGCCCCCCTCCTGGGGCCAACGTCCTGACTTTC. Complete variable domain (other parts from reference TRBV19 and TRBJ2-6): DGGITQSPKYLFRKEGQNVTLSCEQNLNHDAMYWYRQDPGQGLRLIYYSQIVNDFQKGDIAEGYSVSREKKESFPLTVTSAQKNPTAFYLCASSPPPGANVLTFGAGSRLTVL.

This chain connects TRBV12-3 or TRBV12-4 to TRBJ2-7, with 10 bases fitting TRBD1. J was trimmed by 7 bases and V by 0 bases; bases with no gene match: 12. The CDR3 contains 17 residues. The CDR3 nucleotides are TGTGCCAGCAGTTTAGCGCTTTTTGGGACAGGGGCTTTGGAGCAGTACTTC. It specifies CASSLALFGTGALEQYF.

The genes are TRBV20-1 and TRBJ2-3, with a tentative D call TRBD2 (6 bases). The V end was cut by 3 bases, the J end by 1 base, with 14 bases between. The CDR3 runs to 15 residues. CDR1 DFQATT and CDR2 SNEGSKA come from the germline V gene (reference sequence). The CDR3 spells CSASGGARGTDTQYF. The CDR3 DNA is TGCAGTGCTAGCGGGGGAGCTCGGGGCACAGATACGCAGTATTTT.

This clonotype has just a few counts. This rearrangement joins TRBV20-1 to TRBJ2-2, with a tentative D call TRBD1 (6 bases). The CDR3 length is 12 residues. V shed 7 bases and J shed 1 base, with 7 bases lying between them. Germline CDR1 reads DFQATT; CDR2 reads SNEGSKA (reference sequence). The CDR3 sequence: CSGGRNTGELFF. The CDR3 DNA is TGCAGTGGGGGGCGGAACACCGGGGAGCTGTTTTTT.

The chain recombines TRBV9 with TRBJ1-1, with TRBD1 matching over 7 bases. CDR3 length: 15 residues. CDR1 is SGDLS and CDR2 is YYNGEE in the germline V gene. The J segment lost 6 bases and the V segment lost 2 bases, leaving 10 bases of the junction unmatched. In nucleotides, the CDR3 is TGTGCCAGCAGCGTCCTGAACAGGGGCGAGTCTGAAGCTTTCTTT. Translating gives CASSVLNRGESEAFF.

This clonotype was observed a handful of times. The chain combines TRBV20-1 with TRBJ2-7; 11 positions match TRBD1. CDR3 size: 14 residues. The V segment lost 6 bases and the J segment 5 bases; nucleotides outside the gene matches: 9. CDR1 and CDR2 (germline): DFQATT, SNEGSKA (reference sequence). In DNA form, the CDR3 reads TGCAGTGCCCCGAGGACAGGGGGCTGGGACGAGCAGTACTTC. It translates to CSAPRTGGWDEQYF.

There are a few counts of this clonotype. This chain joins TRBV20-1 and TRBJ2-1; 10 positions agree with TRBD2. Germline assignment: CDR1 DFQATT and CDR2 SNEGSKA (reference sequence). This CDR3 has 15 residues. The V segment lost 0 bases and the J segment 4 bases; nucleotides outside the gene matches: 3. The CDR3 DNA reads TGCAGTGCTAGAGACCCACTAGCGGGATACAATGAGCAGTTCTTC. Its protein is CSARDPLAGYNEQFF.

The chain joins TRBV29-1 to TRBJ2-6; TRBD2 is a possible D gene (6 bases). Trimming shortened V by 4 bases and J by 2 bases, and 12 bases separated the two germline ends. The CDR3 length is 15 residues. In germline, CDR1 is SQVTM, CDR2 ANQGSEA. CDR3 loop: CSVGEWGAGANVLTF. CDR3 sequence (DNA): TGCAGCGTTGGCGAATGGGGGGCTGGGGCCAACGTCCTGACTTTC.

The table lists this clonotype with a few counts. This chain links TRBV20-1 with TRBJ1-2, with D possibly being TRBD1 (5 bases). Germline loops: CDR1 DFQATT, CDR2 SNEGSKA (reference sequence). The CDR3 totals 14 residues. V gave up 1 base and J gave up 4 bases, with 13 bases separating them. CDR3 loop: CSARGPGSPYGYTF. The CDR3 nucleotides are TGCAGTGCTAGAGGGCCAGGGTCCCCCTATGGCTACACCTTC.

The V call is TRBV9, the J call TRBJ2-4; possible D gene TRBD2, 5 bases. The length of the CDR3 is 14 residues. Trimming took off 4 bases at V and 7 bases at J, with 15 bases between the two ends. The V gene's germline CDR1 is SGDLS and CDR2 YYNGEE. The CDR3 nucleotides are TGTGCCAGCAGCCTTGGTGGCGGGCCCAACATTCAGTACTTC. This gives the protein CASSLGGGPNIQYF. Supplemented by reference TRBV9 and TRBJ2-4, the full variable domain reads DSGVTQTPKHLITATGQRVTLRCSPRSGDLSVYWYQQSLDQGLQFLIQYYNGEERAKGNILERFSAQQFPDLHSELNLSSLELGDSALYFCASSLGGGPNIQYFGAGTRLSVL.

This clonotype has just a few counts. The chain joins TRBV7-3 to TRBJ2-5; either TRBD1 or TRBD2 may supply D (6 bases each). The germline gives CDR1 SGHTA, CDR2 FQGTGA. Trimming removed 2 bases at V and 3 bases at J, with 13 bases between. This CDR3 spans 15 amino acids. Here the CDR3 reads CASSLFGGREETQYF. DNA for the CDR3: TGTGCCAGCAGCTTATTCGGGGGCAGAGAAGAGACCCAGTACTTC.

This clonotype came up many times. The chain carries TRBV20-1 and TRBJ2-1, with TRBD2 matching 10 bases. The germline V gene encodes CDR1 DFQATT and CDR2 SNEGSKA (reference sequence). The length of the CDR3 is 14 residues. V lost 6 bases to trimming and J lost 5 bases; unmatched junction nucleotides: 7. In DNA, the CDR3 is TGCAGTGCGGAAGGACTAGCGGACGACAATGAGCAGTTCTTC. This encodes CSAEGLADDNEQFF.

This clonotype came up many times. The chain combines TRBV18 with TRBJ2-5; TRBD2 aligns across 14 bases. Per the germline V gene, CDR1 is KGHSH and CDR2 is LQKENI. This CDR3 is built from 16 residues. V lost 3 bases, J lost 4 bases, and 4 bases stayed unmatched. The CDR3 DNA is TGTGCCAGCTCACCCGGACTAGCGGGGGGCTCAGAGACCCAGTACTTC. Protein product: CASSPGLAGGSETQYF. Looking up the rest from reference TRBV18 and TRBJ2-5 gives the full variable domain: NAGVMQNPRHLVRRRGQEARLRCSPMKGHSHVYWYRQLPEEGLKFMVYLQKENIIDESGMPKERFSAEFPKEGPSILRIQQVVRGDSAAYFCASSPGLAGGSETQYFGPGTRLLVL.

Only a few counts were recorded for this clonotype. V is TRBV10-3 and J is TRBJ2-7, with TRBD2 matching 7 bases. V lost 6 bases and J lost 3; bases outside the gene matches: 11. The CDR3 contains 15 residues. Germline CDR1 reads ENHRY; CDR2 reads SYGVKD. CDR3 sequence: CAIRRDSGTFYEQYF. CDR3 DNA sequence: TGTGCCATCAGGCGAGACAGCGGGACCTTCTACGAGCAGTACTTC.

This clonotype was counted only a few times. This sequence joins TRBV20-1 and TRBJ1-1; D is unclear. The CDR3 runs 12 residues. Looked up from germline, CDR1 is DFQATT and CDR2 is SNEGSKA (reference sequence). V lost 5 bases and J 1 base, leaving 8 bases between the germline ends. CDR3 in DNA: TGCAGTGCTTTCCCCAGGAACACTGAAGCTTTCTTT. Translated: CSAFPRNTEAFF.

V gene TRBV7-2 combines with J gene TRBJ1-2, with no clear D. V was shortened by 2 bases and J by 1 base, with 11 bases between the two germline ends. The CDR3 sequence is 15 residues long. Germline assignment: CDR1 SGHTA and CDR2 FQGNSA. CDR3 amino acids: CASSLTPQRNYGYTF. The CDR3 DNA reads TGTGCCAGCAGCTTAACCCCCCAGCGTAACTATGGCTACACCTTC.

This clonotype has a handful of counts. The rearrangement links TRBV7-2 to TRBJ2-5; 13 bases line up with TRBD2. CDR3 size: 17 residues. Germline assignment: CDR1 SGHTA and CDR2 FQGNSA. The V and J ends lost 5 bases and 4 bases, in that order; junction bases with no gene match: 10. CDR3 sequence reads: CASSPYLTSGRRETQYF. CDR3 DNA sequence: TGTGCCAGCAGCCCTTACCTGACTAGCGGGAGGAGAGAGACCCAGTACTTC.

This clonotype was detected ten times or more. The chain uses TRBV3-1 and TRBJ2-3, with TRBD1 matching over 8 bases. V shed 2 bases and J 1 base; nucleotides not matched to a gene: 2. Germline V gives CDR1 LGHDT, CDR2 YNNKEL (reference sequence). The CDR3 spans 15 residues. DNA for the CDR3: TGTGCCAGCAGCCAACAGGGGGCTCGCACAGATACGCAGTATTTT. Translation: CASSQQGARTDTQYF.

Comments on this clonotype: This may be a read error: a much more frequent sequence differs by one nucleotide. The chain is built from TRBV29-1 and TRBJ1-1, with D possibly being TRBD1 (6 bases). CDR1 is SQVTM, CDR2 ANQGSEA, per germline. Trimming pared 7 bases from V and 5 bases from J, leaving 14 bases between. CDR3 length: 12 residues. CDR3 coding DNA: TGCAGCGGGCACAGGGCGGGAACTGAAGCTTTCTTT. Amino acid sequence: CSGHRAGTEAFF.